This T cell receptor (beta chain) was documented in a study of cytomegalovirus exposure and HLA in healthy donors. General observations from the study: Reportedly, HLA-A and HLA-B alleles of most subjects were accurately predicted from TCR beta. Analyzed later, most CMV-associated TCR beta chains appeared HLA-restricted. A prior analysis recorded that most TCR beta V segments were productive about 87% or about 30% of the time. Specificity of a few CMV-associated chains for CMV antigens was verified in vitro.

A word on this clone: Its target is not known. The sample has other DNA sequences that encode this CDR3 too.

Primers included in the PCR were 60 Vbeta and 13 Jbeta primers. Profiled with immunoSEQ multiplex PCR; TCRdb holds only in-frame clones, not every one. The repertoire holds about 130,000 clones, with about 80% as singletons. The CDR3 length is 14 residues. V dropped 3 bases and J dropped 1; count of bases not matched to a gene: 2. In germline, CDR1 is MNHEY, CDR2 SMNVEV (reference sequence). This TCR was recovered from a man between 18 and 35 years old in good health and CMV-seronegative. J is TRBJ1-1 and V is TRBV27; 7 bases match TRBD1. Source material: PBMCs. CDR3 nucleotide sequence: TGTGCCAGCAGTTTCGGGACAGCGAACACTGAAGCTTTCTTT. Translating it yields CASSFGTANTEAFF.